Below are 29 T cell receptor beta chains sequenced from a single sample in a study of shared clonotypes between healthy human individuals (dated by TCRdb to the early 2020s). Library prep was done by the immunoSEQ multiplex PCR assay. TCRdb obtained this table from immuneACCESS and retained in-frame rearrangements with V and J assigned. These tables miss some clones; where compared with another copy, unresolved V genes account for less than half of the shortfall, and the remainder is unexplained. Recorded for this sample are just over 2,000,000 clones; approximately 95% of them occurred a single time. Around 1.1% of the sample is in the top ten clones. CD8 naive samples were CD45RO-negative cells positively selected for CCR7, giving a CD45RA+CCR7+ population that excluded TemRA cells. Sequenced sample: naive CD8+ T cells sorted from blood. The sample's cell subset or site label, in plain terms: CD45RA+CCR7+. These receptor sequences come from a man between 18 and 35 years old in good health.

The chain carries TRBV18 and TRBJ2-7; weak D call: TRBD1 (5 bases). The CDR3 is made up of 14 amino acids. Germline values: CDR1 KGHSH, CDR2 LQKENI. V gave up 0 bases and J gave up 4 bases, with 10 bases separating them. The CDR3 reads CASSPPAGRYEQYF. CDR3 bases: TGTGCCAGCTCACCACCGGCAGGGCGGTACGAGCAGTACTTC.

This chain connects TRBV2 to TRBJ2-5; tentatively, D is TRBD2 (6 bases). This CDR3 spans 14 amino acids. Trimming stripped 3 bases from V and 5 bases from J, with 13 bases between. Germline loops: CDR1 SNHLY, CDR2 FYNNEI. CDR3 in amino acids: CASSEQEGIETQYF. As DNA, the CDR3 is TGTGCCAGCAGTGAGCAGGAGGGGATCGAGACCCAGTACTTC.

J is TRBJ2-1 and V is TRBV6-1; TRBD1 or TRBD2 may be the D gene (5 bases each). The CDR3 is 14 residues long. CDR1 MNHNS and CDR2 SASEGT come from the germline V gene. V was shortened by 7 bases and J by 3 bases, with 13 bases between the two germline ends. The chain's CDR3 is CASTLLGDYNEQFF. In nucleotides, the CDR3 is TGTGCCAGCACCCTTTTGGGGGACTACAATGAGCAGTTCTTC.

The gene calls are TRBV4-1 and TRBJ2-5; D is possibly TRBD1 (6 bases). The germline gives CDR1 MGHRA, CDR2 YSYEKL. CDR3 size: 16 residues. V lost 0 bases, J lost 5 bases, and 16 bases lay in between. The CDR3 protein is CASSQELVGAVETQYF. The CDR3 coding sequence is TGCGCCAGCAGCCAAGAGTTGGTGGGGGCCGTTGAGACCCAGTACTTC.

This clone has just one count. CDR3 DNA: TGTGCCAGCAGTTTAATGGCTGTCACCGGGGAGCTGTTTTTT. It is translated as CASSLMAVTGELFF. The V gene is TRBV27, the J gene TRBJ2-2, with D unclear. Between the trimmed V and J ends, which lost 2 bases and 4 bases, there was a span of 8 bases. Looked up from germline, CDR1 is MNHEY and CDR2 is SMNVEV (reference sequence). The CDR3 is 14 amino acids.

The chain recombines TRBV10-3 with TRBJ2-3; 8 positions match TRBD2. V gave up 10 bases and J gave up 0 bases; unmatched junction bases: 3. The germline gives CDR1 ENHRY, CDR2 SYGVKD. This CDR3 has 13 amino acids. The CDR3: CATGGTSTDTQYF. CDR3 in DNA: TGTGCCACGGGGGGGACTAGCACAGATACGCAGTATTTT.

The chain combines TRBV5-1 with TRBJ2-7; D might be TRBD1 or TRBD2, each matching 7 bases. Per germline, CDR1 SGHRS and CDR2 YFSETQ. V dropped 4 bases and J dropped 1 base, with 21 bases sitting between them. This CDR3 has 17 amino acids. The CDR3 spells CASSLVPSGGGSYEQYF. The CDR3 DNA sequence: TGCGCCAGCAGCCTGGTTCCCTCAGGGGGAGGGTCCTACGAGCAGTACTTC.

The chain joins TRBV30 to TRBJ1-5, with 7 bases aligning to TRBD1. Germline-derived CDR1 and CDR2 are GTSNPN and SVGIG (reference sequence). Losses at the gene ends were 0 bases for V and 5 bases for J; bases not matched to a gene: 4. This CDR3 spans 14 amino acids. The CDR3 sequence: CAWSVGQDDQPQHF. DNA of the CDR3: TGTGCCTGGAGTGTCGGACAGGATGATCAGCCCCAGCATTTT.

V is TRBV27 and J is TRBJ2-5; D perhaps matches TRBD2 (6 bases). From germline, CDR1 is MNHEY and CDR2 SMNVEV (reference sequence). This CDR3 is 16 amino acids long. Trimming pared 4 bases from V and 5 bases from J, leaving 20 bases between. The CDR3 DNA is TGTGCCAGCAGTTCCGGGACCCTGGGAGGTAGGGAGACCCAGTACTTC. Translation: CASSSGTLGGRETQYF.

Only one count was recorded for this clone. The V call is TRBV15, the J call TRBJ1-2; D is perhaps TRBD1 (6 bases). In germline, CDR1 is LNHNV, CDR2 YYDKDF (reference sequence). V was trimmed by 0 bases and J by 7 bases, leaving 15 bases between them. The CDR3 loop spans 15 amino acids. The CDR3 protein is CATSRDGQYVPGYTF. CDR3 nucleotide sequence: TGTGCCACCAGCAGAGACGGACAGTACGTACCTGGCTACACCTTC.

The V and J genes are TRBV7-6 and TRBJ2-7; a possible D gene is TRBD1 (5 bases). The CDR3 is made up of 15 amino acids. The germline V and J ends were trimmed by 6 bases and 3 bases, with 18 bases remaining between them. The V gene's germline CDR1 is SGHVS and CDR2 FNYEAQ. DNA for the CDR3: TGTGCCAGCAGTCAAGACCCTGACAGCTACTACGAGCAGTACTTC. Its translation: CASSQDPDSYYEQYF. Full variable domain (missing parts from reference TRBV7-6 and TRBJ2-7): GAGVSQSPRYKVTKRGQDVALRCDPISGHVSLYWYRQALGQGPEFLTYFNYEAQQDKSGLPNDRFSAERPEGSISTLTIQRTEQRDSAMYRCASSQDPDSYYEQYFGPGTRLTVT.

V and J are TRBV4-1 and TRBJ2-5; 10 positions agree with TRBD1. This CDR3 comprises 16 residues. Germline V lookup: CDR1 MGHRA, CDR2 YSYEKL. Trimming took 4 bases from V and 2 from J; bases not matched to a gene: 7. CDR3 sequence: CASSRPSGQGQETQYF. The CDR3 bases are TGCGCCAGCAGCCGTCCCTCGGGACAGGGGCAAGAGACCCAGTACTTC.

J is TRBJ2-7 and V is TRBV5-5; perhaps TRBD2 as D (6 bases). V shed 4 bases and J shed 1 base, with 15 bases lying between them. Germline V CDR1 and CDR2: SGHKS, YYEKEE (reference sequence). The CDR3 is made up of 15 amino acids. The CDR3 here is CASSISVAESYEQYF. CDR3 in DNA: TGTGCCAGCAGCATCTCGGTAGCGGAATCCTACGAGCAGTACTTC.

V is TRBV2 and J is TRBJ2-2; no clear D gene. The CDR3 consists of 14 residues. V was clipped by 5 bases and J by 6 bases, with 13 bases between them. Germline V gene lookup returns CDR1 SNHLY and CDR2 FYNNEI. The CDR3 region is CASSSRPPAGELFF. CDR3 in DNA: TGTGCCAGCAGTTCCCGACCCCCGGCCGGGGAGCTGTTTTTT. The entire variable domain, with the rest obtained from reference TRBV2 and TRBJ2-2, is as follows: EPEVTQTPSHQVTQMGQEVILRCVPISNHLYFYWYRQILGQKVEFLVSFYNNEISEKSEIFDDQFSVERPDGSNFTLKIRSTKLEDSAMYFCASSSRPPAGELFFGEGSRLTVL.

The CDR3 region is CASSLFVGVNTGELFF. CDR3 nucleotide sequence: TGTGCCAGCAGCTTGTTTGTGGGGGTGAACACCGGGGAGCTGTTTTTT. This chain connects TRBV5-6 to TRBJ2-2; D is tentatively TRBD1 or TRBD2 (5 bases each). This CDR3 comprises 16 residues. Germline V lookup: CDR1 SGHDT, CDR2 YYEEEE. V gave up 1 base and J gave up 1 base, with 11 bases separating them.

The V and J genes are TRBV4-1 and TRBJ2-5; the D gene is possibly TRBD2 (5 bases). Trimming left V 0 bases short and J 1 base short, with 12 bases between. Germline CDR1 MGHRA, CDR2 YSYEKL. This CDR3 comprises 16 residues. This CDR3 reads CASSQEGRGRQETQYF. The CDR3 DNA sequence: TGCGCCAGCAGCCAAGAAGGTCGGGGTCGCCAAGAGACCCAGTACTTC.

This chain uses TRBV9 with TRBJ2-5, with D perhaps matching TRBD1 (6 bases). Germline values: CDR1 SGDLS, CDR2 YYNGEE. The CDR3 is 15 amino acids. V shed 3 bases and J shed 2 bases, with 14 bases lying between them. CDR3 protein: CASSEGTIPQETQYF. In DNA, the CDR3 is TGTGCCAGCAGCGAAGGGACAATCCCTCAAGAGACCCAGTACTTC.

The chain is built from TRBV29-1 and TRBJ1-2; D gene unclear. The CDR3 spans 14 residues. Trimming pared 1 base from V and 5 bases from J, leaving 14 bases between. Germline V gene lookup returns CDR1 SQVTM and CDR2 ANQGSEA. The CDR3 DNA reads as TGCAGCGTTGAAGGCGTCCGGGCAGCTTATGGCTACACCTTC. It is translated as CSVEGVRAAYGYTF.

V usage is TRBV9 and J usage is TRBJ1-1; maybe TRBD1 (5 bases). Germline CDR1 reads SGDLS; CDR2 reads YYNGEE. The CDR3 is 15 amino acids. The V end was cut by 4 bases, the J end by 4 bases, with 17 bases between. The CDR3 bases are TGTGCCAGCAGCCCTAGTGGGGGGGAAGCCACTGAAGCTTTCTTT. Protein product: CASSPSGGEATEAFF.

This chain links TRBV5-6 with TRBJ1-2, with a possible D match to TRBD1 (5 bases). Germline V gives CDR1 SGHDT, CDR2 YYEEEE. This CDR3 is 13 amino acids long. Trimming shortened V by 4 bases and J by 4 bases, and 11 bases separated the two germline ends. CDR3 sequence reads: CASSPGTGYGYTF. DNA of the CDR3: TGTGCCAGCAGCCCCGGGACCGGCTATGGCTACACCTTC. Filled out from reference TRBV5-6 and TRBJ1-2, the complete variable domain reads DAGVTQSPTHLIKTRGQQVTLRCSPKSGHDTVSWYQQALGQGPQFIFQYYEEEERQRGNFPDRFSGHQFPNYSSELNVNALLLGDSALYLCASSPGTGYGYTFGSGTRLTVV.

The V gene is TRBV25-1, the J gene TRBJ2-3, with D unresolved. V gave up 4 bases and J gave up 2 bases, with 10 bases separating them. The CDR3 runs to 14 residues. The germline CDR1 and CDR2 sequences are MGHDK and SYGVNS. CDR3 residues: CASSAASLTDTQYF. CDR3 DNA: TGTGCCAGCAGTGCAGCCTCTCTCACAGATACGCAGTATTTT.

The CDR3 loop reads CASSKTGGANQPQHF. The DNA for the CDR3 is TGTGCCAGCAGTAAGACAGGGGGGGCAAATCAGCCCCAGCATTTT. V gene TRBV6-1 combines with J gene TRBJ1-5; 9 bases are shared with TRBD1. The trim removed 5 bases at V and 4 bases at J, leaving 6 bases unmatched. The CDR3 covers 15 residues. Per germline, CDR1 MNHNS and CDR2 SASEGT.

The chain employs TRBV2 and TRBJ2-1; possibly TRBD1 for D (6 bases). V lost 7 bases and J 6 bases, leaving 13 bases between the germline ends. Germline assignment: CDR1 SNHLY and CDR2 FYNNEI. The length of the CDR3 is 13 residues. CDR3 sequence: CASTQGGFNEQFF. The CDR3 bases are TGTGCCAGCACCCAAGGGGGATTCAATGAGCAGTTCTTC.

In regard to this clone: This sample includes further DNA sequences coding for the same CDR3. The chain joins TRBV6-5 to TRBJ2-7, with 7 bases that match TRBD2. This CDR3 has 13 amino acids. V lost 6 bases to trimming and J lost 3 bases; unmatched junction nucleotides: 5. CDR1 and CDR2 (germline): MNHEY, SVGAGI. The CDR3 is CASSSGRSYEQYF. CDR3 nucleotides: TGTGCCAGCAGCTCCGGGAGGAGCTACGAGCAGTACTTC.

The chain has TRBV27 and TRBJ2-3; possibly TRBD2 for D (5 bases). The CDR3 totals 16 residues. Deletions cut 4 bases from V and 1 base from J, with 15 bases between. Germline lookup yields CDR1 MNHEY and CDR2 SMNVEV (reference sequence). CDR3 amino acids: CASSSPWAGGTDTQYF. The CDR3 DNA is TGTGCCAGCAGTTCCCCCTGGGCCGGGGGCACAGATACGCAGTATTTT.

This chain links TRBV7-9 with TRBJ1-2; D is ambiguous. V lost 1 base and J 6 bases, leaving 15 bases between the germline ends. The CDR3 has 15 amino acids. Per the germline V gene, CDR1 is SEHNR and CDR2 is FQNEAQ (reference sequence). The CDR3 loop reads CASSLGIEIRDGYTF. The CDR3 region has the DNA TGTGCCAGCAGCTTAGGCATTGAGATTCGGGATGGCTACACCTTC.

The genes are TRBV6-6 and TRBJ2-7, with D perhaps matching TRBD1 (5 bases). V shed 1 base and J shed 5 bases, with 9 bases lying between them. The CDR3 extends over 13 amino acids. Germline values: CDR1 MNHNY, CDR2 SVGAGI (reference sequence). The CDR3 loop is CASSYLGRNEQYF. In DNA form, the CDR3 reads TGTGCCAGCAGTTACTTGGGGCGAAACGAGCAGTACTTC.

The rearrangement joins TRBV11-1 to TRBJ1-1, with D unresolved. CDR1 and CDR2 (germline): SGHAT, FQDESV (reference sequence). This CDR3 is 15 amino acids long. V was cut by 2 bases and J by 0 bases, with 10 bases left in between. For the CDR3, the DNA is TGTGCCAGCAGCTTACCTGAAGGCCTGAACACTGAAGCTTTCTTT. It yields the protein CASSLPEGLNTEAFF.

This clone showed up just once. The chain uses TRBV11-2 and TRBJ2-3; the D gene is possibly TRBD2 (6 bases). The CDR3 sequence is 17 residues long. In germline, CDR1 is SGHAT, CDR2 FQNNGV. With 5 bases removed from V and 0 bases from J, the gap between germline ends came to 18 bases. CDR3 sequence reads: CASSQYWSGESTDTQYF. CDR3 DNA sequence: TGTGCCAGCAGCCAATACTGGTCGGGGGAAAGCACAGATACGCAGTATTTT.